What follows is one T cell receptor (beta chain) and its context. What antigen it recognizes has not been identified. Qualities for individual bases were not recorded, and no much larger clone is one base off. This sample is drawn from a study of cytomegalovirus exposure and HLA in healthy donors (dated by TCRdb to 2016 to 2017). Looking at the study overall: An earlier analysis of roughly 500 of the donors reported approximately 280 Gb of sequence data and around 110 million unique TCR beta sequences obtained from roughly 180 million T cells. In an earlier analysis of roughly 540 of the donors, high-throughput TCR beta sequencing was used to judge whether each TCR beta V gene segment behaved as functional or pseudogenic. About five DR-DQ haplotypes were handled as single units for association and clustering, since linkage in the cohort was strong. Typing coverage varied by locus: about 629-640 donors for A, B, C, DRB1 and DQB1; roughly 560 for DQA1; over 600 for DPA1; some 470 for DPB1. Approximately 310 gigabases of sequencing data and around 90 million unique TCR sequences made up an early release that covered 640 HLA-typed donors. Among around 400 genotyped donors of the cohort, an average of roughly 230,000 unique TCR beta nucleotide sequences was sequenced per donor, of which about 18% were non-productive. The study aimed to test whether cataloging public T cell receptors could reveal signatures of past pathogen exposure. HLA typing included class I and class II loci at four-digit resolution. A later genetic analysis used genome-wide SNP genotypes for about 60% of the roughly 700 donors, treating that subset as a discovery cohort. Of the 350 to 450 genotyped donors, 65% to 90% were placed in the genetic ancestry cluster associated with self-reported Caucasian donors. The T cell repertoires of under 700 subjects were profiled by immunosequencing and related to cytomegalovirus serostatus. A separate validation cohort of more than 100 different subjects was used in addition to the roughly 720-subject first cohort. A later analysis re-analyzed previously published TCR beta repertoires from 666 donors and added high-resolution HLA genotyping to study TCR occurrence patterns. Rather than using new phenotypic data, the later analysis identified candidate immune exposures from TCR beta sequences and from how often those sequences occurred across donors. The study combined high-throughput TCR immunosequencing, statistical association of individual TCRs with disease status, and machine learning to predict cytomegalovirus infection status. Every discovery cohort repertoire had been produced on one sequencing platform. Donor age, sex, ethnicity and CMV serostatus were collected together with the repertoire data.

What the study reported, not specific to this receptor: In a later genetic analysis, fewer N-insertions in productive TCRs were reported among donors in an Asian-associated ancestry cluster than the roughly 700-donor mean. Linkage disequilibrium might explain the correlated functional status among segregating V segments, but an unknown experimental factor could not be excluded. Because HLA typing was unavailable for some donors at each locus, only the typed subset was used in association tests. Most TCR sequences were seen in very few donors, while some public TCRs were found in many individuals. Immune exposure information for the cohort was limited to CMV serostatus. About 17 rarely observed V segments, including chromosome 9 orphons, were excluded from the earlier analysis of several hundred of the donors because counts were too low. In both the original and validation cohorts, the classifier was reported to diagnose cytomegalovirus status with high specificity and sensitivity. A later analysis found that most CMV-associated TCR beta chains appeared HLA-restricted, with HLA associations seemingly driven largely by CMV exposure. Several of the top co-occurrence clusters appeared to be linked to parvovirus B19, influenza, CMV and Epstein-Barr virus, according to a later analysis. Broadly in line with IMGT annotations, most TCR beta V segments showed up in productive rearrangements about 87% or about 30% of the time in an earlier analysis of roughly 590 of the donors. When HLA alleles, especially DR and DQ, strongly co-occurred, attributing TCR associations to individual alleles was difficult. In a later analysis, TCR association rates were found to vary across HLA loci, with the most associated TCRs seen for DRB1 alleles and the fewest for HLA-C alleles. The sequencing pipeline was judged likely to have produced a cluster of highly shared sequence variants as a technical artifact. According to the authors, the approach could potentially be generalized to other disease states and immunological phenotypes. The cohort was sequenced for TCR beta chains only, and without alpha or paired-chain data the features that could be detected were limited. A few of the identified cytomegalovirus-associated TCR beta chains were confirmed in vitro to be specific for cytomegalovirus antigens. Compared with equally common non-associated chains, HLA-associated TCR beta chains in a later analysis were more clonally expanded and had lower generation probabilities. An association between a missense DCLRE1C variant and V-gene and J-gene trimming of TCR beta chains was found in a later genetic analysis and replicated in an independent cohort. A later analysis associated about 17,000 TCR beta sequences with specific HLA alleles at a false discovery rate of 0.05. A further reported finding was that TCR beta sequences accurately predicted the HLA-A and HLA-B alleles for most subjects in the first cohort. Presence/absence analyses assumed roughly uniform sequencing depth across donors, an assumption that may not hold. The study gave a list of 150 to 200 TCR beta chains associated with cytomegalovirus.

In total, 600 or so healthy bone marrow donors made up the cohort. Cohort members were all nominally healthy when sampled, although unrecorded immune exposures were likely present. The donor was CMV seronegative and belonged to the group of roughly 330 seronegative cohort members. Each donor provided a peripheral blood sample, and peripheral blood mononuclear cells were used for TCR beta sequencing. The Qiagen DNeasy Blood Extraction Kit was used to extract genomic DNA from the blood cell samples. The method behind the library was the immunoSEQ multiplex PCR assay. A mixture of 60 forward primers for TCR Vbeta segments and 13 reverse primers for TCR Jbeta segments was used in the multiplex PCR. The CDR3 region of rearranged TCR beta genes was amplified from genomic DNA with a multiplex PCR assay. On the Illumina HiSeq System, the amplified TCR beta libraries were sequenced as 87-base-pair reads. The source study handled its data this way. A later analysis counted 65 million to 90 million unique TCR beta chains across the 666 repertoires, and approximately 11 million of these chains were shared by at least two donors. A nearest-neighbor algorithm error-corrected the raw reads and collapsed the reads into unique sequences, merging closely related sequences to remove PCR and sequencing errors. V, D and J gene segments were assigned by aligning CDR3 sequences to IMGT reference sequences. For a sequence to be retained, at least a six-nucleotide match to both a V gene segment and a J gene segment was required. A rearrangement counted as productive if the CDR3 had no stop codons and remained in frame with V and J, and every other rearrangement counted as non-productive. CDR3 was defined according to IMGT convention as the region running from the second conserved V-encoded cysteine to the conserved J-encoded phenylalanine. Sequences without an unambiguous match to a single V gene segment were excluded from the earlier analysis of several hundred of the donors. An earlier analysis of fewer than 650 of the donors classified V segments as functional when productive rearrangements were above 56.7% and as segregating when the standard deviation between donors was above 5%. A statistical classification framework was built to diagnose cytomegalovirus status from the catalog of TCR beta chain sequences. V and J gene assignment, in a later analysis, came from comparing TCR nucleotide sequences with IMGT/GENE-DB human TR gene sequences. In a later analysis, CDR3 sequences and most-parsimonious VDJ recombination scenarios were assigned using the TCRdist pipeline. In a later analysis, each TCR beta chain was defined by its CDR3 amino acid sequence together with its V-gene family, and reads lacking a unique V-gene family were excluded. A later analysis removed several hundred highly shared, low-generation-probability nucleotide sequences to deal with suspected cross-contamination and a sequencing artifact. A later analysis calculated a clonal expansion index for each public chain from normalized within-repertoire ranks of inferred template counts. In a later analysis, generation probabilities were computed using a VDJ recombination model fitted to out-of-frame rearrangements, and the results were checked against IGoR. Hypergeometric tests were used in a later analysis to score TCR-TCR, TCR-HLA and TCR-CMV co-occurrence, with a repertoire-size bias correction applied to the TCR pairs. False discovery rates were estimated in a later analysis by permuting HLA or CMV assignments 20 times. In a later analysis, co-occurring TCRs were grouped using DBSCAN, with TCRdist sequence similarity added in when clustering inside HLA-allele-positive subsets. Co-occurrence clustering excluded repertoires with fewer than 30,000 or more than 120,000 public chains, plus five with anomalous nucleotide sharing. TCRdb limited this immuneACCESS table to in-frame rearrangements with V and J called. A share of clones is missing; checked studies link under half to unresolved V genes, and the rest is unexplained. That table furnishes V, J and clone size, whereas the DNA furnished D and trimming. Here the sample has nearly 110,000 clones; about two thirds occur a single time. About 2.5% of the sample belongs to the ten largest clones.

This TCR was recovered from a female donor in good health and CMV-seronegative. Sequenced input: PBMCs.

The CDR3 reads CASSWSDRVLGYGYTF. The DNA sequence reads TGCGCCAGCAGCTGGTCCGACAGGGTTTTAGGGTATGGCTACACCTTC. Recombination joined TRBV5-1 with TRBJ1-2, and 7 bases in between align with TRBD1. The germline V and J ends show losses of 3 bases and 5 bases respectively, and no gene match explains 13 bases of the junction. Sequences SGHRS (CDR1) and YFSETQ (CDR2) are obtained from the germline V gene. The CDR3 runs 16 residues from the cysteine to the phenylalanine. The entry retains the CDR3 DNA only, 48 bases that are in frame from base 1.